The T cell receptor (beta chain) described here comes from a study of cytomegalovirus exposure and HLA in healthy donors. The trim removed 2 bases at V and 4 bases at J, leaving 4 bases unmatched. Germline CDR1 and CDR2: SGDLS and YYNGEE. This CDR3 spans 15 amino acids. Primers: 60 Vbeta forward and 13 Jbeta reverse. Profiling relied on immunoSEQ multiplex PCR, and the TCRdb table lists in-frame clones only, not all of them. The sample consists of about 150,000 clones, 75% to 85% of them appearing once. The V and J genes are TRBV9 and TRBJ2-3; 10 bases fit TRBD2. The TCR originated in a woman aged 40 to 49 in good health and CMV-seropositive. What was sequenced was PBMCs. CDR3 in amino acids: CASSVLAGVPDTQYF. Written as DNA, the CDR3 is TGTGCCAGCAGCGTGCTAGCGGGAGTCCCAGATACGCAGTATTTT.